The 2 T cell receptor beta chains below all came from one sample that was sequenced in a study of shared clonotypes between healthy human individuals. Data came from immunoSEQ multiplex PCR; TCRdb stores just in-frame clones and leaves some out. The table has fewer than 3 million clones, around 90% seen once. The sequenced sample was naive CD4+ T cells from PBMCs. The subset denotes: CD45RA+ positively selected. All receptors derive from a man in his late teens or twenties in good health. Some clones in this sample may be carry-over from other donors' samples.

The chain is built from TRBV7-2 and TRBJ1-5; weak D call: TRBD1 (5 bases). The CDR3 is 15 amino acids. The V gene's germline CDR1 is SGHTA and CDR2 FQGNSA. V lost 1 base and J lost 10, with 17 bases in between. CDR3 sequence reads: CASSLDLWGEGPQHF. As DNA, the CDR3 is TGTGCCAGCAGCTTAGACCTTTGGGGGGAAGGCCCCCAGCATTTT.

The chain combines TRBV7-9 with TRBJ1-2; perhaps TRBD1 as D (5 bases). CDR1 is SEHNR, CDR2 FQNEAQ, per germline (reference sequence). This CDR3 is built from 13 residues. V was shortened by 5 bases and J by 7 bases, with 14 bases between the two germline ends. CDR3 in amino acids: CASSGTVSGGYTF. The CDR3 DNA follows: TGTGCCAGCAGCGGGACTGTTTCAGGTGGCTACACCTTC. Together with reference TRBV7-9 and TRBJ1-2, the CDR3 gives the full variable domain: DTGVSQNPRHKITKRGQNVTFRCDPISEHNRLYWYRQTLGQGPEFLTYFQNEAQLEKSRLLSDRFSAERPKGSFSTLEIQRTEQGDSAMYLCASSGTVSGGYTFGSGTRLTVV.